The 26 T cell receptor beta chains in this list originate from one sample, sequenced in a study of long-term antiretroviral therapy in people with HIV (dated by TCRdb to between 2022 and 2023). The immunoSEQ hsTCRB v3.0 assay was used at survey level resolution to sequence the TRB variable region. TCRdb mirrors the immuneACCESS table, restricted to in-frame sequences. Some clones are absent from its copies; in checked studies, under half trace to an unresolved V gene, and the reason for the others is unknown. In this sample the table shows about 24,000 clones, 81% of which occur a single time. Clones ranked in the top ten supply about 5.2% of the sample. Here the sequenced sample was unsorted PBMCs, taken 4.4 years after starting antiretroviral therapy. The source is a man younger than 40 with HIV.

About this clone: A read error may produce the germline difference seen at one junction end. The V and J genes are TRBV11-2 and TRBJ1-2; D call uncertain. Germline V gene data show CDR1 as SGHAT and CDR2 as FQNNGV. CDR3 size: 13 residues. The CDR3 DNA sequence: TGTGCCAGCAGCCTCCAGGAAGGGTCCCCCGGGGACTTC. This codes for CASSLQEGSPGDF.

The chain recombines TRBV27 with TRBJ2-2; D remains unclear. Germline CDR1 is MNHEY and CDR2 is SMNVEV (reference sequence). The CDR3 consists of 16 residues. Trimming took 4 bases from V and 4 from J, leaving 16 bases between them. DNA of the CDR3: TGTGCCAGCAGTTCCCTAGGCAGGTTGGGCACCGGGGAGCTGTTTTTT. Amino acid sequence: CASSSLGRLGTGELFF.

The gene calls are TRBV19 and TRBJ2-1; 9 nucleotides align to TRBD1. Germline trimming cut 5 bases from V and 10 bases from J; bases unmatched to any gene: 15. Germline V CDR1 and CDR2: LNHDA, SQIVND (reference sequence). This CDR3 contains 16 residues. CDR3 protein: CASSPLTGGLIVEQFF. Here the CDR3 DNA reads TGTGCCAGTAGTCCCCTGACAGGGGGGCTAATTGTCGAGCAGTTCTTC.

A few counts support this clone. The chain combines TRBV19 with TRBJ2-7, with TRBD2 matching 9 bases. CDR1 is LNHDA, CDR2 SQIVND, per germline (reference sequence). CDR3 length: 15 amino acids. Unmatched junction bases numbered 2, after V lost 0 bases and J lost 2 bases. CDR3 sequence: CASSIESGRTYEQYF. CDR3 coding DNA: TGTGCCAGTAGTATAGAAAGCGGGAGGACCTACGAGCAGTACTTC.

The rearrangement joins TRBV23-1 to TRBJ1-5, with unresolved D. TRBV23-1 is annotated as an ORF whose role is uncertain. The V end was cut by 6 bases, the J end by 5 bases, with 35 bases between. The length of the CDR3 is 21 residues. This chain's CDR3 is CASSPPVIVTAPESGDQPQHF. In DNA form, the CDR3 reads TGCGCCAGCAGCCCTCCTGTAATCGTTACAGCCCCCGAGAGTGGGGATCAGCCCCAGCATTTT.

This chain links TRBV6-5 with TRBJ2-1, with a tentative D call TRBD1 (6 bases). The germline V gene has CDR1 MNHEY and CDR2 SVGAGI. The CDR3 loop spans 15 amino acids. Trimming cost V 0 bases and J 0 bases, with 6 bases left between them. The CDR3 is CASSYSGGSYNEQFF. The CDR3 DNA follows: TGTGCCAGCAGTTACTCAGGGGGCTCCTACAATGAGCAGTTCTTC.

The rearrangement uses TRBV7-6 and TRBJ2-1, with 10 positions matching TRBD1. CDR1 and CDR2 (germline): SGHVS, FNYEAQ. This CDR3 has 15 amino acids. V shed 4 bases and J 3 bases; nucleotides not matched to a gene: 3. CDR3 sequence reads: CASSSGQGIYNEQFF. CDR3 coding DNA: TGTGCCAGCAGCTCGGGACAGGGGATCTACAATGAGCAGTTCTTC.

J is TRBJ1-1 and V is TRBV19; D possibly corresponds to TRBD1 (5 bases). Trimming took 6 bases from V and 4 from J, leaving 18 bases between them. The CDR3 is 15 residues long. CDR1 is LNHDA and CDR2 is SQIVND in the germline V gene (reference sequence). The CDR3 sequence is CASSREERGATEAFF. In DNA, the CDR3 is TGTGCCAGTAGCCGGGAAGAACGCGGGGCCACTGAAGCTTTCTTT.

The genes are TRBV4-1 and TRBJ1-6, with 8 positions matching TRBD1. Germline V CDR1 and CDR2: MGHRA, YSYEKL. The length of the CDR3 is 19 residues. The V gene end was trimmed by 0 bases and the J gene end by 6 bases; junction bases not matched to a gene: 13. CDR3 in amino acids: CASSQDKTGQGFSNSPLHF. CDR3 sequence (DNA): TGCGCCAGCAGCCAAGATAAAACCGGACAGGGCTTTTCTAATTCACCCCTCCACTTT.

This chain joins TRBV5-1 and TRBJ1-4; D gene uncertain. Looked up from germline, CDR1 is SGHRS and CDR2 is YFSETQ. Between the trimmed V and J ends, which lost 0 bases and 7 bases, there was a span of 7 bases. The CDR3 extends over 13 amino acids. The CDR3 spells CASSLAWGEKLFF. CDR3 in DNA: TGCGCCAGCAGCTTGGCCTGGGGTGAAAAACTGTTTTTT.

The rearrangement links TRBV10-3 to TRBJ1-1; D is possibly TRBD1 (5 bases). With 0 bases removed from V and 4 bases from J, the gap between germline ends came to 12 bases. The germline V gene encodes CDR1 ENHRY and CDR2 SYGVKD. This CDR3 comprises 15 residues. The CDR3 reads CAISESSLGGTEAFF. CDR3 nucleotide sequence: TGTGCCATCAGTGAGTCGTCCCTCGGGGGCACTGAAGCTTTCTTT.

CDR3 protein: CASSQEGAGIYEQYF. Here the CDR3 DNA reads TGTGCCAGCAGCCAAGAGGGGGCAGGGATCTACGAGCAGTACTTC. The J gene is TRBJ2-7, the V gene TRBV14, with D maybe TRBD1 (6 bases). The germline CDR1 and CDR2 sequences are SGHDN and FVKESK. The V and J ends lost 0 bases and 3 bases respectively, with 12 bases between them. The CDR3 has 15 residues.

In its sample, this clone was seen a few times. This rearrangement joins TRBV19 to TRBJ1-1; D gene uncertain. V lost 3 bases to trimming and J lost 4 bases, with 9 bases between them. Germline CDR1 reads LNHDA; CDR2 reads SQIVND (reference sequence). The CDR3 has 13 amino acids. The CDR3 DNA follows: TGTGCCAGTAGTATGATCGGGGTCACTGAAGCTTTCTTT. Its translation is CASSMIGVTEAFF.

The CDR3 region is CAISEMRGEEQYF. CDR3 sequence (DNA): TGTGCCATCAGTGAAATGAGGGGTGAGGAGCAGTACTTC. The rearrangement links TRBV10-3 to TRBJ2-7; perhaps D is TRBD1 or TRBD2 (5 bases each). The length of the CDR3 is 13 residues. In germline, CDR1 is ENHRY, CDR2 SYGVKD. The V end lost 3 bases, the J end lost 7 bases, and 13 bases lay between the germline ends.

This clone was picked up a small number of times. This chain uses TRBV10-1 with TRBJ2-7, with 9 bases aligning to TRBD2. Unmatched junction bases numbered 14, after V lost 2 bases and J lost 6 bases. This CDR3 is built from 17 residues. Germline lookup yields CDR1 WNHNN and CDR2 SYGVQD (reference sequence). CDR3 sequence (DNA): TGCGCCAGCAGTGAGGATAGGGCCGGCGGGGGGGCCGGCGAGCAGTACTTC. This encodes CASSEDRAGGGAGEQYF.

CDR3 sequence reads: CASSSTGGNEQYF. The CDR3 DNA follows: TGCGCCAGCAGCTCGACAGGGGGGAACGAGCAGTACTTC. The V gene is TRBV5-1, the J gene TRBJ2-7, with 9 bases fitting TRBD1. CDR3 length: 13 amino acids. The germline V gene encodes CDR1 SGHRS and CDR2 YFSETQ. J gave up 5 bases and V 3 bases, and 3 bases lay outside the gene matches.

V gene TRBV27 combines with J gene TRBJ2-7; a possible D gene is TRBD2 (6 bases). The germline V and J ends were trimmed by 2 bases and 7 bases, with 15 bases remaining between them. The CDR3 consists of 14 residues. Germline CDR1 is MNHEY and CDR2 is SMNVEV (reference sequence). Here the CDR3 reads CASSLGQGGGEQYF. In nucleotides, the CDR3 is TGTGCCAGCAGTTTAGGGCAGGGAGGTGGGGAGCAGTACTTC.

V is TRBV5-1 and J is TRBJ1-1; 7 bases fit TRBD1. V shed 3 bases and J 12 bases; nucleotides not matched to a gene: 11. Germline V gives CDR1 SGHRS, CDR2 YFSETQ. This CDR3 comprises 13 residues. The CDR3 protein is CASSSQGRQGTFF. CDR3 nucleotide sequence: TGCGCCAGCAGCTCACAGGGGAGGCAGGGAACTTTCTTT.

The rearrangement links TRBV6-5 to TRBJ1-2; tentatively, D is TRBD1 (5 bases). Germline V CDR1 and CDR2: MNHEY, SVGAGI. The germline V and J ends were trimmed by 5 bases and 4 bases, with 8 bases remaining between them. The CDR3 totals 12 residues. The CDR3 nucleotides read TGTGCCAGCAGTGGGACCCTCTATGGCTACACCTTC. This codes for CASSGTLYGYTF.

The chain couples TRBV10-3 to TRBJ1-4; no reliable D call. The germline V and J ends were trimmed by 2 bases and 7 bases, with 8 bases remaining between them. The CDR3 runs to 13 residues. The germline V gene encodes CDR1 ENHRY and CDR2 SYGVKD. The CDR3 is CAISEDSSEKLFF. As DNA, the CDR3 is TGTGCCATCAGTGAGGACTCTAGTGAAAAACTGTTTTTT.

V is TRBV29-1 and J is TRBJ1-2; 8 positions agree with TRBD1. Germline-derived CDR1 and CDR2 are SQVTM and ANQGSEA. The CDR3 runs 15 residues. V lost 3 bases to trimming and J lost 0 bases; unmatched junction nucleotides: 6. DNA for the CDR3: TGCAGCGTTGAGTCCCGGACAGGGCCTAACTATGGCTACACCTTC. This sequence encodes CSVESRTGPNYGYTF.

By frequency in the sample, this clone is medium-sized (0.01 to 0.1%). The conserved final phenylalanine or tryptophan is absent from the CDR3, which likely points to a read error. It is unclear where the CDR3 begins or ends on the DNA, so no DNA is shown, and the CDR3 is as TCRdb lists it. The rearrangement uses TRBV21-1 and TRBJ1-2; the table's D gene call, TRBD1, was not cross checked with the DNA. TRBV21-1 is given as a pseudogene. The CDR3 is 9 residues long, counting both termini. CDR3 protein: CARSKRTGL.

The chain links TRBV19 to TRBJ1-2; TRBD1 aligns across 10 bases. The V and J ends lost 6 bases and 6 bases, in that order; junction bases with no gene match: 4. CDR3 length: 13 residues. Germline V CDR1 and CDR2: LNHDA, SQIVND (reference sequence). For the CDR3, the DNA is TGTGCCAGTAGGCTCGGGACAGGGGATGGCTACACCTTC. Protein sequence: CASRLGTGDGYTF.

This chain connects TRBV29-1 to TRBJ1-1; D may be TRBD1 (6 bases). CDR3 length: 13 amino acids. Between the trimmed V and J ends, which lost 5 bases and 1 base, there was a span of 11 bases. From germline, CDR1 is SQVTM and CDR2 ANQGSEA. The CDR3 DNA reads TGCAGCGTTATGACAGGACAGAACACTGAAGCTTTCTTT. Translated, it gives CSVMTGQNTEAFF.

The chain uses TRBV15 and TRBJ1-1; D remains ambiguous. Germline V lookup: CDR1 LNHNV, CDR2 YYDKDF (reference sequence). Between the trimmed V and J ends, which lost 5 bases and 7 bases, there was a span of 14 bases. The CDR3 has 13 residues. CDR3 bases: TGTGCCACCAGCTCGCGAAATGACCTTGAAGCTTTCTTT. Residues: CATSSRNDLEAFF.

The chain employs TRBV5-1 and TRBJ1-1; TRBD1 is a possible D gene (5 bases). The CDR3 loop spans 14 amino acids. CDR1 SGHRS and CDR2 YFSETQ come from the germline V gene. Trimming left V 0 bases short and J 0 bases short, with 6 bases between. The CDR3 DNA follows: TGCGCCAGCAGCTTGGGCAGGGTGAACACTGAAGCTTTCTTT. It encodes CASSLGRVNTEAFF.